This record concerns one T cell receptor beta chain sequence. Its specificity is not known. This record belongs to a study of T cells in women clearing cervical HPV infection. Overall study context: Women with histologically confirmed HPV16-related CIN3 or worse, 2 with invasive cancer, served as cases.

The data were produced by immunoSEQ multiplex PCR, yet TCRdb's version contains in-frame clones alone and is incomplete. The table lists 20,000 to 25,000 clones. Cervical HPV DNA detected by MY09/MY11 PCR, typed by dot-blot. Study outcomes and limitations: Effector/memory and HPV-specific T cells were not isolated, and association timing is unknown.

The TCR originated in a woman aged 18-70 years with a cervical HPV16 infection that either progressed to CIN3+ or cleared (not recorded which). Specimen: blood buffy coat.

The CDR3 sequence is CASSPRDKAYEQYF. Incomplete CDR3 DNA: TGTGCCAGCAGCCCCCGGGACAAAGCCTACGAG. The chain uses TRBV5-6 and TRBJ2-7; D possibly corresponds to TRBD1 (6 bases). The CDR3 extends 3 residues past the end of the read, so its final part is completed from the germline J gene. The germline gives CDR1 SGHDT, CDR2 YYEEEE. The CDR3 has 14 residues. V lost 4 bases and J lost 2, with 13 bases in between.